The next 27 T cell receptor beta chains were all read from a single sample in a study of T cells after posttransplantation cyclophosphamide (TCRdb year 2016). Viable CD3+CD4+ or CD3+CD8+ cells that were CCR7+CD45RA+CD45RO-CD95-CD27+CD28+ were defined as naive T cells. Receptor amplification or capture employed the immunoSEQ multiplex PCR assay. TCRdb's version of the immuneACCESS table is confined to in-frame rearrangements and falls short of the full clone set. An unresolved V gene accounts for under half of the shortfall where checked; the remainder is of unknown origin. In all, the sample holds fewer than 25,000 clones, and approximately 97% of those were seen once. Of the sample, 0.1% to 0.15% is held by the ten largest clones. Material: naive CD4+ T cells sorted from PBMCs. Receptor source: a man aged 50 or older in good health, CMV-negative, and a related stem cell transplant donor.

This chain joins TRBV25-1 and TRBJ2-7, with TRBD2 matching over 8 bases. Germline V gene lookup returns CDR1 MGHDK and CDR2 SYGVNS. This CDR3 region has 14 residues. The trim removed 3 bases at V and 1 base at J, leaving 2 bases unmatched. In DNA, the CDR3 is TGTGCCAGCAGTGATACTAGCGGTTCCTACGAGCAGTACTTC. Amino acid sequence: CASSDTSGSYEQYF.

This chain uses TRBV2 with TRBJ2-7; 10 bases line up with TRBD1. Germline trimming cut 6 bases from V and 4 bases from J; bases unmatched to any gene: 9. From germline, CDR1 is SNHLY and CDR2 FYNNEI. This CDR3 has 15 amino acids. The CDR3 DNA follows: TGTGCCAGCAGGTACGACAGGGGGCCCTCGTACGAGCAGTACTTC. Translated, it gives CASRYDRGPSYEQYF. Using reference TRBV2 and TRBJ2-7 for the parts outside the CDR3, the full variable domain is EPEVTQTPSHQVTQMGQEVILRCVPISNHLYFYWYRQILGQKVEFLVSFYNNEISEKSEIFDDQFSVERPDGSNFTLKIRSTKLEDSAMYFCASRYDRGPSYEQYFGPGTRLTVT.

The CDR3: CASSLGDRGREKLFF. The CDR3 DNA sequence: TGTGCCAGCAGCTTAGGCGACAGGGGACGAGAAAAACTGTTTTTT. V usage is TRBV7-9 and J usage is TRBJ1-4; 8 positions match TRBD1. The germline CDR1 and CDR2 sequences are SEHNR and FQNEAQ (reference sequence). Germline trimming cut 1 base from V and 8 bases from J; bases unmatched to any gene: 6. This CDR3 has 15 residues.

The chain joins TRBV11-3 to TRBJ2-1, with 11 bases aligning to TRBD2. The CDR3 is 15 residues long. Per the germline V gene, CDR1 is SGHNT and CDR2 is YENEEA. Unmatched junction bases numbered 5, after V lost 2 bases and J lost 8 bases. CDR3 coding DNA: TGTGCCAGCAGCTTAACTAGCGGGAGTCGGGATGAGCAGTTCTTC. Its translation is CASSLTSGSRDEQFF.

The J gene is TRBJ1-1, the V gene TRBV20-1; TRBD1 is a possible D gene (5 bases). CDR1 is DFQATT and CDR2 is SNEGSKA in the germline V gene (reference sequence). The CDR3 is made up of 11 amino acids. V gave up 8 bases and J gave up 9 bases, with 16 bases separating them. Written as DNA, the CDR3 is TGCAGTACCAGACAGCGACCTCAAGCTTTCTTT. It codes for CSTRQRPQAFF.

The CDR3 nucleotides are TGTGCCACCAGCAGAGATAAAGGGACAGACGCTGGCTACACCTTC. Translation: CATSRDKGTDAGYTF. J is TRBJ1-2 and V is TRBV15; TRBD1 aligns across 7 bases. The germline gives CDR1 LNHNV, CDR2 YYDKDF (reference sequence). There are 15 residues in the CDR3. Trimming at V came to 0 bases and at J to 7 bases, leaving 8 bases not matched to a gene.

The rearrangement links TRBV6-1 to TRBJ2-5, with D possibly TRBD2 on 6 matching bases. The tail of the sequence fits TRBJ2-7 better, so the J call may be wrong. The length of the CDR3 is 15 residues. Germline CDR1 and CDR2: MNHNS and SASEGT. Here the CDR3 reads CASSEQTPGLDEQYF. In DNA, the CDR3 is TGTGCCAGCAGTGAACAGACGCCGGGACTGGACGAGCAGTACTTC.

The count of this clone is one. The CDR3 DNA sequence: TGTGCCAGCAGTTTAAGCGGGAGCTCCTACGAGCAGTACTTC. It encodes CASSLSGSSYEQYF. The V call is TRBV6-6, the J call TRBJ2-7; 8 bases line up with TRBD2. This CDR3 has 14 amino acids. After removal of 4 bases from V and 0 bases from J, the junction contained 2 bases not matched to a gene. Germline-derived CDR1 and CDR2 are MNHNY and SVGAGI (reference sequence).

The chain joins TRBV5-1 to TRBJ2-3; tentatively, D is TRBD2 (6 bases). The CDR3 length is 14 residues. Germline V gives CDR1 SGHRS, CDR2 YFSETQ. Trimming left V 3 bases short and J 2 bases short, with 10 bases between. In nucleotides, the CDR3 is TGCGCCAGCAGCTACGGGGGACTCACAGATACGCAGTATTTT. Translated, it gives CASSYGGLTDTQYF.

V usage is TRBV14 and J usage is TRBJ2-1; TRBD2 matches at 11 bases. The CDR3 consists of 17 residues. V lost 4 bases and J lost 8; bases outside the gene matches: 13. Germline V lookup: CDR1 SGHDN, CDR2 FVKESK. CDR3 region: CASSLSGRAPFGHEQFF. The CDR3 coding sequence is TGTGCCAGCAGCCTTAGCGGGAGGGCCCCTTTTGGACATGAGCAGTTCTTC.

V usage is TRBV7-9 and J usage is TRBJ1-2; D is perhaps TRBD1 (6 bases). CDR1 is SEHNR and CDR2 is FQNEAQ in the germline V gene (reference sequence). CDR3 length equals 14 residues. Trimming left V 2 bases short and J 8 bases short, with 15 bases between. This CDR3 is CASSLPDRPGGYTF. DNA of the CDR3: TGTGCCAGCAGCTTACCTGACAGGCCTGGGGGCTACACCTTC.

This clone was picked up one time. This chain connects TRBV19 to TRBJ2-7; weak D call: TRBD1 (5 bases). The ends were cut back, 2 bases at V and 1 base at J, with 27 bases in the middle. The CDR3 is 20 residues long. CDR1 and CDR2 (germline): LNHDA, SQIVND (reference sequence). The DNA of the CDR3 is TGTGCCAGTAGTATACGGCCTTGGGGCGGCATAGGGGAATCTTCCTACGAGCAGTACTTC. It codes for CASSIRPWGGIGESSYEQYF.

The rearrangement links TRBV27 to TRBJ1-2; D ambiguous. The CDR3 sequence is 13 residues long. CDR1 and CDR2 (germline): MNHEY, SMNVEV (reference sequence). V was pared by 0 bases and J by 3 bases, with 5 bases between. The DNA of the CDR3 is TGTGCCAGCAGTTTATCGCAGTACTATGGCTACACCTTC. This codes for CASSLSQYYGYTF.

The rearrangement joins TRBV10-3 to TRBJ1-1; 7 nucleotides match TRBD1. Germline loops: CDR1 ENHRY, CDR2 SYGVKD. Trimming cost V 7 bases and J 0 bases; bases outside gene matches: 2. This CDR3 contains 13 residues. CDR3 sequence reads: CAITGTVNTEAFF. As DNA, the CDR3 is TGTGCCATCACCGGGACAGTGAACACTGAAGCTTTCTTT.

The rearrangement links TRBV9 to TRBJ2-3, with a weak D call TRBD2 (6 bases). Deletions cut 6 bases from V and 2 bases from J, with 16 bases between. Germline V gives CDR1 SGDLS, CDR2 YYNGEE. The CDR3 length is 15 residues. This chain's CDR3 is CASTRSGSPTDTQYF. In DNA, the CDR3 is TGTGCCAGCACCAGGTCCGGGAGCCCCACAGATACGCAGTATTTT. Full variable domain (missing parts from reference TRBV9 and TRBJ2-3): DSGVTQTPKHLITATGQRVTLRCSPRSGDLSVYWYQQSLDQGLQFLIQYYNGEERAKGNILERFSAQQFPDLHSELNLSSLELGDSALYFCASTRSGSPTDTQYFGPGTRLTVL.

The chain has TRBV11-1 and TRBJ2-5, with D possibly matching TRBD1 (6 bases). The germline gives CDR1 SGHAT, CDR2 FQDESV (reference sequence). The V gene lost 6 bases and the J gene lost 5 bases, with 16 bases spanning the gap. CDR3 length: 14 residues. The CDR3 region is CASSHSGARETQYF. In nucleotides, the CDR3 is TGTGCCAGCAGTCACTCAGGGGCAAGGGAGACCCAGTACTTC.

The chain carries TRBV9 and TRBJ2-2, with TRBD1 matching over 8 bases. The J segment lost 4 bases and the V segment lost 4 bases, leaving 6 bases of the junction unmatched. This CDR3 is built from 15 residues. Per germline, CDR1 SGDLS and CDR2 YYNGEE. CDR3 nucleotide sequence: TGTGCCAGCAGCTCAGGGGGCGCCATCACCGGGGAGCTGTTTTTT. Amino acids: CASSSGGAITGELFF.

The V gene is TRBV6-6, the J gene TRBJ1-1; D gene ambiguous. The CDR3 is 15 residues long. Looked up from germline, CDR1 is MNHNY and CDR2 is SVGAGI (reference sequence). V lost 6 bases, J lost 4 bases, and 18 bases lay in between. CDR3 residues: CASSLESGVSTEAFF. The DNA for the CDR3 is TGTGCCAGCAGCTTGGAAAGCGGGGTTAGCACTGAAGCTTTCTTT.

The chain is built from TRBV5-1 and TRBJ2-2; TRBD1 aligns across 12 bases. The CDR3 is 17 amino acids. CDR1 is SGHRS, CDR2 YFSETQ, per germline. Trimming cost V 1 base and J 6 bases; bases outside gene matches: 7. CDR3 amino acids: CASSLYPGQGASGELFF. CDR3 nucleotides: TGCGCCAGCAGCTTGTATCCGGGACAGGGGGCCTCCGGGGAGCTGTTTTTT.

This clone was detected a few times. The chain joins TRBV10-3 to TRBJ2-7; TRBD1 matches at 8 bases. Germline V gene sequence: CDR1 ENHRY, CDR2 SYGVKD. Trimming removed 6 bases from V and 2 bases from J; junction bases left unmatched: 9. This CDR3 is 15 amino acids long. Here the CDR3 reads CAISGVTGGPYEQYF. CDR3 DNA: TGTGCCATCAGCGGTGTAACAGGGGGACCCTACGAGCAGTACTTC.

This sequence joins TRBV6-5 and TRBJ1-5, with D maybe TRBD1 (5 bases). Germline CDR1 MNHEY, CDR2 SVGAGI. This CDR3 comprises 14 residues. V was clipped by 7 bases and J by 6 bases, with 16 bases between them. The DNA for the CDR3 is TGTGCCAGCAAGAAGACAGCTCCGGCTCAGCCCCAGCATTTT. It is translated as CASKKTAPAQPQHF.

This sequence joins TRBV5-5 and TRBJ2-7; TRBD2 aligns across 10 bases. Germline V CDR1 and CDR2: SGHKS, YYEKEE (reference sequence). The CDR3 runs 16 residues. The V and J ends lost 4 bases and 0 bases, in that order; junction bases with no gene match: 7. CDR3 protein: CASSVTSGKNSYEQYF. CDR3 nucleotides: TGTGCCAGCAGCGTTACTAGCGGGAAAAACTCCTACGAGCAGTACTTC.

V usage is TRBV18 and J usage is TRBJ1-1, with D uncertain. Trimming removed 3 bases from V and 7 bases from J, with 12 bases in between. The CDR3 runs to 13 residues. Germline assignment: CDR1 KGHSH and CDR2 LQKENI. CDR3 DNA sequence: TGTGCCAGCTCACCGTTAACTACGGATGAAGCTTTCTTT. This encodes CASSPLTTDEAFF.

The V and J genes are TRBV2 and TRBJ1-4; 8 bases fit TRBD1. The junction had 4 bases not matched to a gene; V was cut back by 7 bases and J by 6 bases. Germline CDR1 SNHLY, CDR2 FYNNEI. The CDR3 is made up of 13 amino acids. CDR3 loop: CASTGQGYEKLFF. In DNA form, the CDR3 reads TGTGCCAGCACCGGACAGGGTTATGAAAAACTGTTTTTT.

The genes are TRBV6-6 and TRBJ2-3; tentative D call: TRBD2 (5 bases). The CDR3 covers 13 residues. Trimming stripped 8 bases from V and 6 bases from J, with 15 bases between. CDR1 is MNHNY and CDR2 is SVGAGI in the germline V gene (reference sequence). The CDR3 loop is CASSSRGPDTQYF. CDR3 nucleotides: TGTGCCAGCTCCTCCCGAGGGCCCGATACGCAGTATTTT.

The chain recombines TRBV25-1 with TRBJ2-5; a weak D match, TRBD1 (5 bases). CDR1 is MGHDK and CDR2 is SYGVNS in the germline V gene. Between the trimmed V and J ends, which lost 9 bases and 4 bases, there was a span of 15 bases. The CDR3 has 13 amino acids. Here the CDR3 reads CASSRQNRETQYF. The DNA for the CDR3 is TGTGCCAGTAGCAGACAGAACCGAGAGACCCAGTACTTC. Together with reference TRBV25-1 and TRBJ2-5, the CDR3 gives the full variable domain: EADIYQTPRYLVIGTGKKITLECSQTMGHDKMYWYQQDPGMELHLIHYSYGVNSTEKGDLSSESTVSRIRTEHFPLTLESARPSHTSQYLCASSRQNRETQYFGPGTRLLVL.

V usage is TRBV2 and J usage is TRBJ2-7; TRBD2 aligns across 7 bases. With V trimmed by 7 bases and J by 2 bases, 2 bases remained unmatched. From germline, CDR1 is SNHLY and CDR2 FYNNEI. This CDR3 region has 12 residues. CDR3 sequence reads: CASTGLAYEQYF. The CDR3 DNA sequence: TGTGCCAGCACCGGACTAGCCTACGAGCAGTACTTC.